Below, one T cell receptor (beta chain) is given with its context. The data are from a study of blood T cell repertoires in COVID-19. At the level of the study: COVID-19 samples from acute and convalescent phases originated in the United States, Italy and Spain. T cells, B-cell-depleted T cells, or PBMCs supplied cDNA or gDNA.

There are 16 residues in the CDR3. The germline V gene encodes CDR1 KGHDR and CDR2 SFDVKD. V was clipped by 3 bases and J by 2 bases, with 14 bases between them. Per the original data handling: Counts of nucleated cells, estimated from reference gene primer amplification, were obtained. Profiling relied on immunoSEQ multiplex PCR, and the TCRdb table lists in-frame clones only, not all of them. From that table come the V and J calls and clone size; the DNA was used to work out D and trimming. The sample has 150,000 to 200,000 clones, 90% seen once. Source material: peripheral blood. The chain joins TRBV24-1 to TRBJ2-3, with D perhaps TRBD1 (6 bases). This TCR was recovered from a man aged 60 to 69 with active or convalescent COVID-19. CDR3 loop: CATSDATGPPTDTQYF. As DNA, the CDR3 is TGTGCCACCAGTGATGCGACAGGCCCTCCCACAGATACGCAGTATTTT.